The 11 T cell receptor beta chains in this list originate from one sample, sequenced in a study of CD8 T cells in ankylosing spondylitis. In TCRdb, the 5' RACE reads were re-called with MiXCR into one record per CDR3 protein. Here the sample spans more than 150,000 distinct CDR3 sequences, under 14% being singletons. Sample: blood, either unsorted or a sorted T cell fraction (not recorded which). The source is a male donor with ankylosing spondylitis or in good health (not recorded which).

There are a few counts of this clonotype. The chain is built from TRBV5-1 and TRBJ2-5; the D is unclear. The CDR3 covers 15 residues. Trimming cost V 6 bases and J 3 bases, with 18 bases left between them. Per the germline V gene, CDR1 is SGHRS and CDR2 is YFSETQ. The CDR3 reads CASTMSTATEETQYF. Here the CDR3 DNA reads TGCGCCAGCACAATGTCGACGGCTACTGAAGAGACCCAGTACTTC.

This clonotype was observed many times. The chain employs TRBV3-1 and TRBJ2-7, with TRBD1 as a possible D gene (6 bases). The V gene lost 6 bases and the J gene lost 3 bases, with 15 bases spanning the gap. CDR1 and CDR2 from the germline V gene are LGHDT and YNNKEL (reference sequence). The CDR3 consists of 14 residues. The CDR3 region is CASSQDLQGYEQYF. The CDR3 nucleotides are TGTGCCAGCAGTCAGGATCTACAGGGCTACGAGCAGTACTTC.

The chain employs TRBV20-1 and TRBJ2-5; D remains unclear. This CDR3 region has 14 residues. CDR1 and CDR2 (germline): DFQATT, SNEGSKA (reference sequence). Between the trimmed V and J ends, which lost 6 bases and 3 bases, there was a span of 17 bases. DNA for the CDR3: TGCAGTGCCACCGACCGCGTAGGAAAAGAGACCCAGTACTTC. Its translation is CSATDRVGKETQYF.

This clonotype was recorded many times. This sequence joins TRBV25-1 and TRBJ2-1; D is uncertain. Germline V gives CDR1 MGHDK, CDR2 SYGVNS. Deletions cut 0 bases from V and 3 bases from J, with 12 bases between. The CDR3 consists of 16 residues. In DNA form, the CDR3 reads TGTGCCAGCAGTGAATACGGGCCCGTGGACTACAATGAGCAGTTCTTC. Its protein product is CASSEYGPVDYNEQFF.

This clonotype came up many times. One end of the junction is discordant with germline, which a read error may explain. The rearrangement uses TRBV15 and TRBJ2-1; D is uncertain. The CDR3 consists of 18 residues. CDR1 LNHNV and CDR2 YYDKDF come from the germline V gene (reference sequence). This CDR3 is CATSGEQAIPSSYNEQFF. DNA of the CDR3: TGTGCCACCAGCGGAGAACAAGCTATCCCGAGCTCCTACAATGAGCAGTTCTTC.

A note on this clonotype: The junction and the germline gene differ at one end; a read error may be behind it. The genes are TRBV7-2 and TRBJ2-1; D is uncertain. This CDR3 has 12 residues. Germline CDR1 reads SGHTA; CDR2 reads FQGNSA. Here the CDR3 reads CANSFTRYEQFF. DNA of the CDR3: TGTGCCAACAGCTTCACGCGCTATGAGCAGTTCTTC.

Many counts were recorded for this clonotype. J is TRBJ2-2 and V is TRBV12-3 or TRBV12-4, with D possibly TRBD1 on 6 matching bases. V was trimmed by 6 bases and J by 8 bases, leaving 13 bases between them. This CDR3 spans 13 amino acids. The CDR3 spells CASSSPGTGELFF. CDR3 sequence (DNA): TGTGCCAGCAGCTCCCCCGGGACAGGGGAGCTGTTTTTT.

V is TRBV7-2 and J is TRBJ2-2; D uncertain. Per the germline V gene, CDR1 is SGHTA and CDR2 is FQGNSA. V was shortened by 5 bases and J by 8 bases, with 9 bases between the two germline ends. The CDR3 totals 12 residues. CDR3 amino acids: CASSPNAGELFF. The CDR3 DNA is TGTGCCAGCAGCCCGAATGCGGGGGAGCTGTTTTTT.

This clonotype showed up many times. The CDR3 DNA sequence: TGTGCCAGCAGTTTGCCTCCTTATCAGCCCCAGCATTTT. The encoded protein is CASSLPPYQPQHF. The chain carries TRBV12-3 or TRBV12-4 and TRBJ1-5; D gene uncertain. This CDR3 has 13 residues. V was trimmed by 3 bases and J by 5 bases, leaving 8 bases between them.

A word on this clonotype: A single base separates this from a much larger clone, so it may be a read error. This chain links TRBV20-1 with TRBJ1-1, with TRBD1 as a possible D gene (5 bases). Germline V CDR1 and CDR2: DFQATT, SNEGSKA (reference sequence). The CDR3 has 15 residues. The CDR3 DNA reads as TGCTGTGCTAGACCTCCGGGGACGGGGAACACTGAAGCTTTCTTT. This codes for CCARPPGTGNTEAFF.

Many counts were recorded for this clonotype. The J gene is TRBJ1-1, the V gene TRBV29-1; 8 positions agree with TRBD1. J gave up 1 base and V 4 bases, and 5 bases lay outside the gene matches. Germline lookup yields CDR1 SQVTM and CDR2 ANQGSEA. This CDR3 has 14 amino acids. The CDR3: CSVAVGTGNTEAFF. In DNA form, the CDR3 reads TGCAGCGTTGCCGTTGGGACAGGGAACACTGAAGCTTTCTTT.